The present entry profiles one T cell receptor (beta chain) with its context. Its antigen is not identified. The source of the sample is a study of shared clonotypes between healthy human individuals. Study-wide points: Clonotypes not shared had lower generation probabilities than those common to all four donors. Although depth was large, rarefaction showed that sequencing of the sorted subsets was incomplete.

There were only Caucasian adults among the donors, and all lived in Nashville, Tennessee. There are 14 residues in the CDR3. Germline loops: CDR1 SGHRS, CDR2 YFSETQ. With V trimmed by 4 bases and J by 2 bases, 3 bases remained unmatched. Several immunoSEQ 96-well plates shared each subset's DNA, each plate a replicate. The table came from immunoSEQ multiplex PCR; TCRdb's copy has only in-frame clones and leaves some out. The sample holds millions of clones; approximately 95% are singletons and the top ten take roughly 0.36%. The sequence was collected from a young man in good health. Some clones in this sample may be carry-over from other donors' samples. The chain has TRBV5-1 and TRBJ2-5; the match to TRBD1 covers 9 bases. The sequenced sample was naive CD4+ T cells from PBMCs. The subset: CD45RA+ positively selected. CDR3 protein: CASSPDRGQETQYF. CDR3 sequence (DNA): TGCGCCAGCAGCCCGGACAGGGGACAAGAGACCCAGTACTTC.